The rows below give T cell receptor beta chains drawn from one sample of a study of T-cell memory formation after mild COVID-19. Using its own MiXCR run on the 5' RACE reads, TCRdb lists one record per CDR3 protein. The table shows around 250,000 distinct CDR3 sequences, with 8.5% to 9.5% occurring only once. What was sequenced was PBMCs or a T cell subset sorted from them (not recorded which). All receptors derive from a man between 18 and 29 years old who had mild COVID-19 (a few samples of this study predate the infection). Cell type and time point are not known. The CDR3 runs from the conserved cysteine through the conserved F or W. Fields, in order: D gene, V gene, clone size, J gene, CDR3 DNA, CDR3 protein. A D gene is named only where the DNA matches it firmly. Expanded clones are given a class, and other clones once, few, many or no size at all.

D: NA; V: TRBV12-3/TRBV12-4; size: NA; J: TRBJ1-4; DNA: TGTGCCAGCAGTTGGCAGGGTGAAAAACTGTTTTTT; CDR3: CASSWQGEKLFF
D: TRBD1; V: TRBV2; size: NA; J: TRBJ2-5; DNA: TGTGCCAGCCTAGACCGGGACAGGGGCTGGGAGACCCAGTACTTC; CDR3: CASLDRDRGWETQYF
D: NA; V: TRBV10-3; size: many; J: TRBJ2-1; DNA: TGTGCCATCAGCCAAGTCCGGGGAACTTCCTCCAATGAGCAGTTCTTC; CDR3: CAISQVRGTSSNEQFF
D: NA; V: TRBV10-3; size: NA; J: TRBJ2-1; DNA: TGTGCCGCCCCGAGGAGGACCAACCTCAATGAGCAGTTCTTC; CDR3: CAAPRRTNLNEQFF
D: TRBD1; V: TRBV5-6; size: many; J: TRBJ2-5; DNA: TGTGCCAGCAGGGCCGGGACAGGATTCCAAGAGACCCAGTACTTC; CDR3: CASRAGTGFQETQYF
D: NA; V: TRBV20-1; size: NA; J: TRBJ1-1; DNA: TGCAGTGCTGTCAGAAATCGGGGCACTGAAGCTCTCTTT; CDR3: CSAVRNRGTEALF
D: TRBD1; V: TRBV7-6; size: few; J: TRBJ1-3; DNA: TGTGCCAGCAGCAACAGGGGGTCAGGAAACACCATATATTTT; CDR3: CASSNRGSGNTIYF
D: TRBD1; V: TRBV20-1; size: few; J: TRBJ1-4; DNA: TGCAGTGCTGGGGAGACAGGGGTTCGGGAAAAACTGTTTTTT; CDR3: CSAGETGVREKLFF
D: TRBD2; V: TRBV4-3; size: NA; J: TRBJ2-5; DNA: TGCGCCAGCAGCCAAGAGTGGCCCAGCGGGGGGGCTGAGCAGTACTTC; CDR3: CASSQEWPSGGAEQYF
D: NA; V: TRBV14; size: NA; J: TRBJ2-7; DNA: TGTGCCAGCAGCCAAGTTACGGGGGCCTCATTGGAGGGCGAGCAGTACTTC; CDR3: CASSQVTGASLEGEQYF
D: TRBD1; V: TRBV7-2; size: NA; J: TRBJ1-1; DNA: TGTGCCAGCAGCTTTCGGACAGGGTGGGACACTGAAGCTTTCTTT; CDR3: CASSFRTGWDTEAFF
D: NA; V: TRBV9; size: many; J: TRBJ2-5; DNA: TGTGCCAGCAGCTCCACGGGGGGCCAACACGAGACCCAGTACTTC; CDR3: CASSSTGGQHETQYF
D: TRBD1; V: TRBV5-5; size: many; J: TRBJ1-2; DNA: TGTGCCAGCAGCCCGGGACAGCGCTATGGCTACACCTTC; CDR3: CASSPGQRYGYTF
D: NA; V: TRBV27; size: few; J: TRBJ1-6; DNA: TGTGCCAGCAGTTTATTCGCAGGGACGAATTCACCCCTCCACTTT; CDR3: CASSLFAGTNSPLHF
D: NA; V: TRBV3-1; size: few; J: TRBJ1-4; DNA: TGTGCCAGCCAGCGGGGGCCACATGAAAAACTGTTTTTT; CDR3: CASQRGPHEKLFF
D: TRBD2; V: TRBV5-1; size: many; J: TRBJ2-3; DNA: TGCGCCAGCAGCTTGGCCCTAGCGGGGGGTCCTGGCACAGATACGCAGTATTTT; CDR3: CASSLALAGGPGTDTQYF
D: NA; V: TRBV12-3/TRBV12-4; size: few; J: TRBJ1-6; DNA: TGTGCCAGCAGTTTTGACGTCTATAATTCACCCCTCCACTTT; CDR3: CASSFDVYNSPLHF
D: NA; V: TRBV2; size: NA; J: TRBJ1-4; DNA: TGTGCCAGCAGTGGTACAGGACCTAATGAAAAACTGTTTTTT; CDR3: CASSGTGPNEKLFF
D: TRBD1; V: TRBV7-2; size: many; J: TRBJ2-3; DNA: TGTGCCAGCAGCTTACGGACAGGGGTGTCCAGAACGGCAGATACGCAGTATTTT; CDR3: CASSLRTGVSRTADTQYF
D: TRBD2; V: TRBV7-2; size: few; J: TRBJ2-1; DNA: TGTGCCAGCAGCCTCTCTCGCGGGGGGCCCTACAATGAGCAGTTCTTC; CDR3: CASSLSRGGPYNEQFF
D: NA; V: TRBV7-2; size: NA; J: TRBJ1-3; DNA: TGTGCCAGCAGCTTTGATCGGACGGTTGGAAACACCATATATTTT; CDR3: CASSFDRTVGNTIYF
D: NA; V: TRBV6-2/TRBV6-3; size: few; J: TRBJ1-2; DNA: TGTGCCAGCAGTGGCCAGTACTATGGCTACACCTTC; CDR3: CASSGQYYGYTF
D: TRBD1; V: TRBV6-5; size: many; J: TRBJ2-4; DNA: TGTGCCAGCAGTTCCCCGGGACAGGGCAAAAACATTCAGTACTTC; CDR3: CASSSPGQGKNIQYF
D: TRBD2; V: TRBV5-1; size: NA; J: TRBJ2-1; DNA: TGCGCCAGCAGCTTGGGGCCGCCAGCGGGGGGACGATATGAGCAGTTCTTC; CDR3: CASSLGPPAGGRYEQFF
D: NA; V: TRBV5-1; size: many; J: TRBJ2-3; DNA: TGCGCCAGCAGCTTGGACCCCGCGGCCGCAGATACGCAGTATTTT; CDR3: CASSLDPAAADTQYF
D: NA; V: TRBV12-3/TRBV12-4; size: few; J: TRBJ1-5; DNA: TGTGCCAGCAGTACAGGGTTCTTTCAGCCCCAGCATTTT; CDR3: CASSTGFFQPQHF
D: NA; V: TRBV6-6; size: many; J: TRBJ1-2; DNA: TGTGCCAGCAGTTACGTTCAGGCCCTAGATGGCTACACCTTC; CDR3: CASSYVQALDGYTF
D: NA; V: TRBV7-9; size: few; J: TRBJ2-5; DNA: TGTGCCAGCAGCTTAGTGAGCAGGGGCCCGATAACGGAGACCCAGTACTTC; CDR3: CASSLVSRGPITETQYF
D: NA; V: TRBV20-1; size: NA; J: TRBJ1-2; DNA: TGCAGTGCTAGCAAGGGGACTAACTATGGCTACACCTTC; CDR3: CSASKGTNYGYTF
D: NA; V: TRBV27; size: NA; J: TRBJ1-5; DNA: TGTGCCAGCAGTACGTCTCTGAATCAGCCCCAGCATTTT; CDR3: CASSTSLNQPQHF
D: NA; V: TRBV20-1; size: few; J: TRBJ1-1; DNA: TGCAGTGCTAGAGATCGGAGAGGGGGAACTGAAGCTTTCTTT; CDR3: CSARDRRGGTEAFF
D: NA; V: TRBV19; size: few; J: TRBJ2-7; DNA: TGTGCCAGTAGGGGGCCGGCGTATCAGGGCGAGCAGTACTTC; CDR3: CASRGPAYQGEQYF
D: TRBD1; V: TRBV4-1; size: NA; J: TRBJ1-3; DNA: TGCGCCAGCAGCCAAGTCACGAGTACAGGGGCTTCTGGAAACACCATATATTTT; CDR3: CASSQVTSTGASGNTIYF
D: NA; V: TRBV7-3; size: NA; J: TRBJ2-2; DNA: TGTGCCAGCAGCTCCCGTATAGACGGGGAGCTGTTTTTT; CDR3: CASSSRIDGELFF
D: NA; V: TRBV5-1; size: many; J: TRBJ2-2; DNA: TGCGCCAGCAGCTTGGCAGGCAGGGGGAACACCGGGGAGCTGTTTTTT; CDR3: CASSLAGRGNTGELFF
D: TRBD1; V: TRBV6-2/TRBV6-3; size: few; J: TRBJ1-2; DNA: TGTGCCAGCAGCCCCGGGACAGGGGATGGCTACACCTTC; CDR3: CASSPGTGDGYTF
D: TRBD1; V: TRBV3-1; size: NA; J: TRBJ1-1; DNA: TGTGCCAGCAGCCCCGGGACAGTGACGATGAACACTGAAGCTTTCTTT; CDR3: CASSPGTVTMNTEAFF
D: NA; V: TRBV7-2; size: NA; J: TRBJ1-2; DNA: TGTGCCAGCAGCTCCCGGGTAGGAAGATACACCTTC; CDR3: CASSSRVGRYTF
D: NA; V: TRBV2; size: NA; J: TRBJ1-4; DNA: TGTGCCAGCAGGAGGGTCAGGGAAAAACTGTTTTTT; CDR3: CASRRVREKLFF
D: NA; V: TRBV24-1; size: NA; J: TRBJ1-2; DNA: TGTGCCACCAGTGATTTCGATTTCGTCGGCTACACCTTC; CDR3: CATSDFDFVGYTF
D: NA; V: TRBV15; size: NA; J: TRBJ1-2; DNA: TGTGCCACCAGCCCGAGAGGGGCGTTGGGCTACACCTTC; CDR3: CATSPRGALGYTF
D: TRBD1; V: TRBV20-1; size: NA; J: TRBJ1-6; DNA: TGCAGTGCTAGGAGACAGGGAGGATCACCCCTCCACTTT; CDR3: CSARRQGGSPLHF
D: NA; V: TRBV12-3/TRBV12-4; size: NA; J: TRBJ1-2; DNA: TGTGCCAGCACCGCCACCGAAACCTATGGCTACACCTTC; CDR3: CASTATETYGYTF
D: NA; V: TRBV4-1; size: many; J: TRBJ2-4; DNA: TGCGCCAGCAGTCCAAGACAGCTAGCCAAAAACATTCAGTACTTC; CDR3: CASSPRQLAKNIQYF
D: TRBD2; V: TRBV10-3; size: few; J: TRBJ2-5; DNA: TGTGCCATCACCAGATCGGGGGGGAGCCAAGAGACCCAGTACTTC; CDR3: CAITRSGGSQETQYF
D: TRBD1; V: TRBV20-1; size: NA; J: TRBJ1-5; DNA: TGCAGTGCTCATGTTCGGGGACAGATCAATCAGCCCCAGCATTTT; CDR3: CSAHVRGQINQPQHF
D: NA; V: TRBV14; size: few; J: TRBJ2-3; DNA: TGTGCCAGCGCGAGGCGGTTCAGTCTGGCAGATACGCAGTATTTT; CDR3: CASARRFSLADTQYF
D: NA; V: TRBV4-3; size: NA; J: TRBJ2-1; DNA: TGCGCCAGCAGCCAAGGACGGTGGAATGAGCAGTTCTTC; CDR3: CASSQGRWNEQFF
D: NA; V: TRBV5-1; size: many; J: TRBJ1-1; DNA: TGCGCCAGCAGCTTGGAAGGGAAGGACACTGAAGCTTTCTTT; CDR3: CASSLEGKDTEAFF
D: TRBD1; V: TRBV5-5; size: many; J: TRBJ2-5; DNA: TGTGCCAGCAGCTTAAGAGACAGGGGAGAGACCCAGTACTTC; CDR3: CASSLRDRGETQYF
D: NA; V: TRBV9; size: NA; J: TRBJ1-2; DNA: TGTGCCAGCAGCGTAGTCGTTTCCCCCCAGTCATATGGCTACACCTTC; CDR3: CASSVVVSPQSYGYTF
D: TRBD2; V: TRBV12-3/TRBV12-4; size: few; J: TRBJ2-1; DNA: TGTGCCAGCAGCTTGGGACTAGCGGACGACAATGAGCAGTTCTTC; CDR3: CASSLGLADDNEQFF
D: NA; V: TRBV5-1; size: NA; J: TRBJ1-2; DNA: TGCGCCAGCAGCTCGGAGACAGTTGGCGGCTACACCTTC; CDR3: CASSSETVGGYTF
D: NA; V: TRBV20-1; size: NA; J: TRBJ1-2; DNA: TGCAGTGCTAGGGACGCGGGGCCGGGGGGCTACACCTTC; CDR3: CSARDAGPGGYTF
D: NA; V: TRBV7-8; size: NA; J: TRBJ1-1; DNA: TGTGCCAGCAGCCCCCGAGTGCCTGGGCAAATGAACACTGAAGCTTTCTTT; CDR3: CASSPRVPGQMNTEAFF
D: TRBD2; V: TRBV7-3; size: NA; J: TRBJ2-2; DNA: TGTGCCAGCAGCCCTACCCCGGGACTAGACGTCCGAGGGGAGCTGTTTTTT; CDR3: CASSPTPGLDVRGELFF
D: NA; V: TRBV4-1; size: NA; J: TRBJ2-1; DNA: TGCGCCAGTGGGATGAATGAGCAGTTCTTC; CDR3: CASGMNEQFF
D: TRBD1; V: TRBV5-6; size: few; J: TRBJ1-1; DNA: TGTGCCAGCAGCTTGGTTGTTGGGGACAGGGAAGTTGCTTTCTTT; CDR3: CASSLVVGDREVAFF